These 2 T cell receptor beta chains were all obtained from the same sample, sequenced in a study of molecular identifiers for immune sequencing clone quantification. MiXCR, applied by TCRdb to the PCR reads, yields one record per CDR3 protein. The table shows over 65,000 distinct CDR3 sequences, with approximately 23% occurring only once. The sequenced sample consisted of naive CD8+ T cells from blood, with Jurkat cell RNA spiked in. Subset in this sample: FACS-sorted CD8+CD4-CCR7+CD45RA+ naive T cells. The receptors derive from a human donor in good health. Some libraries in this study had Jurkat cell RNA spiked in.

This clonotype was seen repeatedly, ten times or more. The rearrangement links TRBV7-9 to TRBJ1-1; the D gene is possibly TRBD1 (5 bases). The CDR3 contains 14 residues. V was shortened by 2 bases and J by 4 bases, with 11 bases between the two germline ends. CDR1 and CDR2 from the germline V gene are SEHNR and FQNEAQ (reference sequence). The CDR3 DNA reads TGTGCCAGCAGCTTATCCGGGGGAGGCACTGAAGCTTTCTTT. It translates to CASSLSGGGTEAFF.

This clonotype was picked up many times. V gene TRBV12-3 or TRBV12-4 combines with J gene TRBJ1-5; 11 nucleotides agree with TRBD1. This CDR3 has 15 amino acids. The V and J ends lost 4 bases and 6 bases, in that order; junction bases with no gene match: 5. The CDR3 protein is CASSSGTGGGQPQHF. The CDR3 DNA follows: TGTGCCAGCAGTTCCGGGACAGGGGGGGGTCAGCCCCAGCATTTT.